The clone carrying this TCR beta chain appeared a few times. Its antigen is currently unknown. This sample is part of a study of cytomegalovirus exposure and HLA in healthy donors. The study, taken as a whole, reports: It was reported that TCR beta sequences correctly inferred the HLA-A and HLA-B alleles for most subjects. A later examination showed that TCR association rates differed by HLA locus, with DRB1 most and HLA-C fewest.

The CDR3 is 13 residues long. Germline CDR1 and CDR2: SGHRS and YFSETQ. After removal of 8 bases from V and 5 bases from J, the junction contained 7 bases not matched to a gene. Primers: 60 Vbeta forward and 13 Jbeta reverse. TCRdb's copy holds only in-frame clones and misses some; the assay was immunoSEQ multiplex PCR. The top ten clones hold roughly 2.1% of a sample with about 190,000 clones, roughly 81% of them seen once. Sequencing input: PBMCs. This TCR derives from a woman aged 30 to 39 in good health and CMV-seropositive. V gene TRBV5-1 combines with J gene TRBJ2-3; 8 bases are a match to TRBD1. The CDR3: CASTDRVGDTQYF. CDR3 sequence (DNA): TGCGCCAGTACGGACAGGGTGGGAGATACGCAGTATTTT.